This T cell receptor beta chain was captured by sequencing in a study of cytomegalovirus exposure and HLA in healthy donors. It was with 60 Vbeta and 13 Jbeta primers that the PCR ran. Some clones are missing from TCRdb's copy, which holds only in-frame ones; the method was immunoSEQ multiplex PCR. This table lists about 72,000 clones. Notes on this clone: Its antigen is undetermined.

J gave up 5 bases and V 3 bases, and 10 bases lay outside the gene matches. Germline V gene lookup returns CDR1 LGHNA and CDR2 YNFKEQ. The CDR3 length is 16 residues. General study points: The authors confirmed in vitro that a few CMV-associated chains were specific for CMV antigens.

Sequenced input: PBMCs. The rearrangement links TRBV4-2 to TRBJ2-7, with TRBD2 identical over 10 bases. The TCR sequence derives from a man over 45 in good health and CMV-seropositive. The CDR3 spells CASSHGGSGRAHEQYF. CDR3 DNA sequence: TGTGCCAGCAGCCACGGCGGGAGCGGGAGGGCCCACGAGCAGTACTTC.